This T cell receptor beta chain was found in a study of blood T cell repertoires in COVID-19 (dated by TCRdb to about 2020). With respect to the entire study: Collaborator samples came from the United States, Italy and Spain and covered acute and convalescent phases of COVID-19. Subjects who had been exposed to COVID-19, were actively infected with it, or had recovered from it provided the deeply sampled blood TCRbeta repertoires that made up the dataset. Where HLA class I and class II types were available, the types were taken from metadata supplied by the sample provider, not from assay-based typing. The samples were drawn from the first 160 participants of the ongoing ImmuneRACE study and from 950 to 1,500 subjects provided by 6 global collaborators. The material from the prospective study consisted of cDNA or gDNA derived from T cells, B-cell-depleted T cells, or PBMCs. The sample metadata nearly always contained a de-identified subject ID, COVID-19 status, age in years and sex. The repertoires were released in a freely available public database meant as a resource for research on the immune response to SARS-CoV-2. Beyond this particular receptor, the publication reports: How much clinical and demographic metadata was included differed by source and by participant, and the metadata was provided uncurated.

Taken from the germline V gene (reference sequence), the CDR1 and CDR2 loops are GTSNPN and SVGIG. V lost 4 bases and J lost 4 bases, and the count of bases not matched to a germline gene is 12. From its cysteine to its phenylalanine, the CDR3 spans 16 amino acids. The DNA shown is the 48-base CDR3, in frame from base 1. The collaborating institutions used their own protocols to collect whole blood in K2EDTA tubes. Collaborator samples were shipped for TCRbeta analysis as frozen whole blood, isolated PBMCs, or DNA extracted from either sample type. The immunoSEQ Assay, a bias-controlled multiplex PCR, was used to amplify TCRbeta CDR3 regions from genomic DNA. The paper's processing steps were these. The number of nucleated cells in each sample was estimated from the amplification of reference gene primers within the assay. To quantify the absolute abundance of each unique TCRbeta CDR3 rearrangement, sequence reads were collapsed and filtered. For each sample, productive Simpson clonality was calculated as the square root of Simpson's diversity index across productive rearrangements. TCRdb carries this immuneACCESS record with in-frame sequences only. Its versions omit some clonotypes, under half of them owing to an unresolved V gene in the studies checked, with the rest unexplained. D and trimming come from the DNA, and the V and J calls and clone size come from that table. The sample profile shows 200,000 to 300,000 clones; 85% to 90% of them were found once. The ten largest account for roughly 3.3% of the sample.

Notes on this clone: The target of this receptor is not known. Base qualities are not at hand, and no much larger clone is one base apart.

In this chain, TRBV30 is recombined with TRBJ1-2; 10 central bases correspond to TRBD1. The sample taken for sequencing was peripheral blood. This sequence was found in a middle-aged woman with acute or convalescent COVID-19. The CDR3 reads CAWIPGTGAGAYGYTF. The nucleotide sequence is TGTGCCTGGATCCCCGGGACAGGGGCCGGGGCCTATGGCTACACCTTC.